Each of the 14 T cell receptor beta chains below was sequenced from the same sample in a study of T-cell reconstitution after alpha-beta-depleted transplantation in children (dated by TCRdb to about 2016). What this sample's treatment or condition label stands for: allogeneic hematopoietic cell transplantation with graft depleted of TCRalphabeta T cells and CD19 B cells. Library preparation used PCR. For sequencing, an Illumina HiSeq 2500 was employed. TCR libraries were prepared with molecular barcoding, using unique molecular identifiers to normalize TCRbeta repertoire quantification. TCRdb reran the public reads through fastp at Q25 and MiXCR, keeping productive beta chains. Each entry merges the rows of one CDR3 protein and shows their most common DNA and genes. The sample table holds 250,000 to 300,000 distinct CDR3 sequences, of which approximately 10% were seen once. About a quarter of the sample lies in the top ten.

This specimen was peripheral blood, taken 180 days after TCRalphabeta/CD19-depleted stem cell transplant. These receptors all come from a male patient aged 2 to 9 who had a stem cell transplant for chronic granulomatous disease, so the T cells may come from the graft donor.

For this clonotype: It may be a read error: a sequence one base away is much more abundant. This chain uses TRBV29-1 with TRBJ2-1, with a tentative D call TRBD2 (6 bases). This CDR3 has 13 residues. The germline CDR1 and CDR2 sequences are SQVTM and ANQGSEA. The CDR3, as DNA: TGCACCGTGTGGCGGGGCTCCTACAATGAGCAGTTCTTC. Translating it yields CTVWRGSYNEQFF.

This clonotype came up many times. The V call is TRBV29-1, the J call TRBJ2-7; D gene ambiguous. Germline CDR1 and CDR2: SQVTM and ANQGSEA. The CDR3 contains 15 residues. With 3 bases removed from V and 0 bases from J, the gap between germline ends came to 15 bases. CDR3 nucleotide sequence: TGCAGCGTTGACGGTTTATCCCCCGGCTCCTACGAGCAGTACTTC. Amino acids: CSVDGLSPGSYEQYF.

This clonotype has at least ten counts. The gene calls are TRBV5-1 and TRBJ2-1; D assignment may be TRBD1 or TRBD2 (6 bases each). The V gene's germline CDR1 is SGHRS and CDR2 YFSETQ. Trimming took 0 bases from V and 8 from J, leaving 24 bases between them. This CDR3 is built from 18 residues. Here the CDR3 reads CASSLVGQPGLYRDEQFF. DNA for the CDR3: TGCGCCAGCAGCTTGGTGGGACAACCGGGACTCTACCGCGATGAGCAGTTCTTC. The complete variable domain, with remaining parts taken from reference TRBV5-1 and TRBJ2-1, reads KAGVTQTPRYLIKTRGQQVTLSCSPISGHRSVSWYQQTPGQGLQFLFEYFSETQRNKGNFPGRFSGRQFSNSRSEMNVSTLELGDSALYLCASSLVGQPGLYRDEQFFGPGTRLTVL.

This clonotype was detected ten times or more. V usage is TRBV6-4 and J usage is TRBJ1-1; no firm D call. This CDR3 comprises 13 residues. Germline CDR1 reads MRHNA; CDR2 reads SNTAGT. V lost 4 bases and J 1 base, leaving 7 bases between the germline ends. The CDR3 coding sequence is TGTGCCAGCAGTGGAACAGCGAACACTGAAGCTTTCTTT. As protein: CASSGTANTEAFF.

This clonotype occurred many times. The chain has TRBV12-3 or TRBV12-4 and TRBJ2-3; tentatively, D is TRBD1 (6 bases). Trimming removed 3 bases at V and 7 bases at J, with 14 bases between. This CDR3 region has 14 residues. CDR3 loop: CASSLGQGTNTQYF. The CDR3 DNA sequence: TGTGCCAGCAGTTTGGGGCAGGGGACAAATACGCAGTATTTT.

This clonotype was picked up a small number of times. This chain uses TRBV28 with TRBJ1-4; 7 bases agree with TRBD1. CDR1 and CDR2 from the germline V gene are MDHEN and SYDVKM. V shed 6 bases and J 8 bases; nucleotides not matched to a gene: 9. CDR3 size: 14 residues. CDR3: CASSRQGAGEKLFF. CDR3 nucleotide sequence: TGTGCCAGCAGCCGACAGGGAGCTGGGGAAAAACTGTTTTTT.

This clonotype has ten or more counts. The rearrangement joins TRBV6-7 to TRBJ2-2; D not certain. TRBV6-7 is an ORF, and what it does is uncertain. The V end lost 2 bases, the J end lost 4 bases, and 8 bases lay between the germline ends. The CDR3 is 14 amino acids. Here the CDR3 reads CASSYPLLTGELFF. CDR3 nucleotides: TGTGCCAGCAGTTACCCCCTTCTCACCGGGGAGCTGTTTTTT.

This clonotype was observed many times. This chain joins TRBV12-3 or TRBV12-4 and TRBJ2-7, with TRBD2 matching 7 bases. This CDR3 comprises 12 residues. The V segment lost 7 bases and the J segment 4 bases; nucleotides outside the gene matches: 4. As DNA, the CDR3 is TGTGCCAGCACCTGGGGAGGGTACGAGCAGTACTTC. This sequence encodes CASTWGGYEQYF.

This clonotype came up many times. The chain couples TRBV20-1 to TRBJ1-2; 7 bases are shared with TRBD1. With V trimmed by 6 bases and J by 5 bases, 9 bases remained unmatched. Germline CDR1 reads DFQATT; CDR2 reads SNEGSKA (reference sequence). The CDR3 is 13 amino acids. The CDR3 loop is CSARGRGNYGYTF. The CDR3 DNA reads as TGCAGTGCGAGGGGCAGGGGGAATTATGGCTACACCTTC.

This clonotype turned up a few times. V and J are TRBV7-2 and TRBJ2-1, with 7 positions matching TRBD2. The germline V gene has CDR1 SGHTA and CDR2 FQGNSA. Germline trimming cut 7 bases from V and 11 bases from J; bases unmatched to any gene: 8. The CDR3 loop spans 12 amino acids. In nucleotides, the CDR3 is TGTGCCAGCAACCTAGCGGAAGCAAAGCAGTTCTTC. This translates into CASNLAEAKQFF.

This clonotype was counted ten times or more. The chain has TRBV7-3 and TRBJ2-3; D perhaps matches TRBD1 (6 bases). Trimming cost V 2 bases and J 2 bases, with 11 bases left between them. Germline CDR1 is SGHTA and CDR2 is FQGTGA. CDR3 length: 15 residues. CDR3 protein: CASSLSMGATDTQYF. The CDR3 DNA reads TGTGCCAGCAGCTTATCTATGGGGGCCACAGATACGCAGTATTTT.

Comment on this clonotype: This may stem from a read error, because a much larger clone lies one nucleotide away. The V gene is TRBV20-1, the J gene TRBJ2-7; D gene unclear. Germline V gives CDR1 DFQATT, CDR2 SNEGSKA (reference sequence). This CDR3 spans 13 amino acids. In DNA form, the CDR3 reads TGCAGTGCTTTCTTTTCCCTCTCCTACGAGGAGTACTTC. It is translated as CSAFFSLSYEEYF.

This clonotype was detected ten times or more. The J gene is TRBJ1-5, the V gene TRBV18; D is unresolved. Germline values: CDR1 KGHSH, CDR2 LQKENI. With 3 bases removed from V and 4 bases from J, the gap between germline ends came to 19 bases. The CDR3 is made up of 17 amino acids. The CDR3 region is CASSPLGGTVSNQPQHF. CDR3 DNA sequence: TGTGCCAGCTCACCCCTGGGCGGAACTGTTAGTAATCAGCCCCAGCATTTT.

This clonotype was recorded many times. V usage is TRBV25-1 and J usage is TRBJ2-7; 8 bases fit TRBD2. CDR1 is MGHDK, CDR2 SYGVNS, per germline. CDR3 length: 15 residues. The J segment lost 1 base and the V segment lost 6 bases, leaving 8 bases of the junction unmatched. The CDR3 reads CASSLSGGPSYEQYF. CDR3 in DNA: TGTGCCAGCAGCCTCTCGGGGGGGCCATCCTACGAGCAGTACTTC.